A selection of T cell receptor beta chains follows, all from one sample in a study of T cells after yellow fever vaccination. MiXCR, run by TCRdb on the 5' RACE reads, gives a single entry per CDR3 protein. This sample yields 150,000 to 200,000 distinct CDR3 sequences, of which 9.5% to 12% are seen a single time; less than 40% belongs to the top ten. The sequences come from CD8+ T cells sorted from PBMCs, collected 15 days after the yellow fever booster vaccination. These TCRs come from a man between 18 and 29 years old who received the YFV17D yellow fever vaccine. Each CDR3 is given with its conserved first and last residue. Fields, in order: CDR3 DNA, CDR3 protein, clone size, D gene, J gene, V gene. The D gene is left open where the match is weak. Size tells how often a clone was seen (once, few, many) or the class of an expanded clone, and some rows leave it out.

cdr3_nt: TGTGCCAGCAGCTTAGAGAGGGACCACAATGAGCAGTTCTTC
cdr3_aa: CASSLERDHNEQFF
clone_size: few
d_call: -
j_call: TRBJ2-1
v_call: TRBV7-6

cdr3_nt: TGTGCCAGCAGCGGGACGGGATACCACTACGAGCAGTACTTC
cdr3_aa: CASSGTGYHYEQYF
clone_size: few
d_call: -
j_call: TRBJ2-7
v_call: TRBV7-9

cdr3_nt: TGTGCCAGCAGTTACTCGATCGGGGCCGGGGAGCTGTTTTTT
cdr3_aa: CASSYSIGAGELFF
clone_size: -
d_call: -
j_call: TRBJ2-2
v_call: TRBV6-5

cdr3_nt: TGCGCCAGCAGCCAAGTAGCGGGAGTCACAGATACGCAGTATTTT
cdr3_aa: CASSQVAGVTDTQYF
clone_size: -
d_call: TRBD2
j_call: TRBJ2-3
v_call: TRBV4-3

cdr3_nt: TGTGCCAGCAGTTCAGGGGTCGCCTACAATGAGCAGTTCTTC
cdr3_aa: CASSSGVAYNEQFF
clone_size: few
d_call: -
j_call: TRBJ2-1
v_call: TRBV6-1

cdr3_nt: TGTGCCAGCAGCCTCTTAGCGGGGGGGCCGAATGAGCAGTTCTTC
cdr3_aa: CASSLLAGGPNEQFF
clone_size: many
d_call: TRBD2
j_call: TRBJ2-1
v_call: TRBV6-4

cdr3_nt: TGCAGCGTGTATACAGGGGGCCCCATGAACACTGAAGCTTTCTTT
cdr3_aa: CSVYTGGPMNTEAFF
clone_size: many
d_call: TRBD1
j_call: TRBJ1-1
v_call: TRBV29-1

cdr3_nt: TGTGCTAGTGGGACAGGTTGGGGAGCAGCGCAGTATTTT
cdr3_aa: CASGTGWGAAQYF
clone_size: many
d_call: -
j_call: TRBJ2-3
v_call: TRBV12-5

cdr3_nt: TGTGCCAGCAGCGAGCGGGGGCCAAGCTCCTACAATGAGCAGTTCTTC
cdr3_aa: CASSERGPSSYNEQFF
clone_size: -
d_call: TRBD2
j_call: TRBJ2-1
v_call: TRBV6-4

cdr3_nt: TGCGCCAGCAGCTCGTTGACAGGGGCTAACTATGGCTACACCTTC
cdr3_aa: CASSSLTGANYGYTF
clone_size: few
d_call: TRBD1
j_call: TRBJ1-2
v_call: TRBV5-1

cdr3_nt: TGCGCCAGCAGCCAAGAGAGGGGGGCCAGGCCCTACAATGAGCAGTTCTTC
cdr3_aa: CASSQERGARPYNEQFF
clone_size: few
d_call: -
j_call: TRBJ2-1
v_call: TRBV4-3

cdr3_nt: TGCGCCAGCGGCATAGCGGGGTTCAATGAGCAGTTCTTC
cdr3_aa: CASGIAGFNEQFF
clone_size: -
d_call: TRBD2
j_call: TRBJ2-1
v_call: TRBV4-1

cdr3_nt: TGCGCCAGCAGCCGGCGGGTACGTGAGCAGTTCTTC
cdr3_aa: CASSRRVREQFF
clone_size: few
d_call: -
j_call: TRBJ2-1
v_call: TRBV5-1

cdr3_nt: TGTGCCACCAGGACGCAAGGCACGGGGAATGAGCAGTTATTC
cdr3_aa: CATRTQGTGNEQLF
clone_size: once
d_call: -
j_call: TRBJ2-1
v_call: TRBV7-4

cdr3_nt: TGTGCCAGCAGCTTGGATCCGGGGGGGATCACAGATACGCAGTATTTT
cdr3_aa: CASSLDPGGITDTQYF
clone_size: many
d_call: TRBD2
j_call: TRBJ2-3
v_call: TRBV7-3

cdr3_nt: TGTGCCAGCAGGGTCCGGACGGGGAACACCGGGGAGCTGTTTTTT
cdr3_aa: CASRVRTGNTGELFF
clone_size: many
d_call: -
j_call: TRBJ2-2
v_call: TRBV12-3/TRBV12-4

cdr3_nt: TGCACCAGCAGCCAACGATGGACATACCAAAACTATGGCTACACCTTC
cdr3_aa: CTSSQRWTYQNYGYTF
clone_size: few
d_call: -
j_call: TRBJ1-2
v_call: TRBV1

cdr3_nt: TGTGCCAGCAGTGAAAGACTAGCGGGGGGTTTCGGTAATGAGCAGTTCTTC
cdr3_aa: CASSERLAGGFGNEQFF
clone_size: -
d_call: TRBD2
j_call: TRBJ2-1
v_call: TRBV3-1

cdr3_nt: TGTGCCAGCAGTTTGGGGTTTGGGTCGAGCTCCTACGAGCAGTACTTC
cdr3_aa: CASSLGFGSSSYEQYF
clone_size: few
d_call: -
j_call: TRBJ2-7
v_call: TRBV12-3/TRBV12-4

cdr3_nt: TGCGCCAGCAGCCAAGAAGGCGCGGACTATGGCTACACCTTC
cdr3_aa: CASSQEGADYGYTF
clone_size: few
d_call: -
j_call: TRBJ1-2
v_call: TRBV4-3

cdr3_nt: TGTGCCAGCAGCCCGGAGGCGTTAAATCAGCCCCAGCATTTT
cdr3_aa: CASSPEALNQPQHF
clone_size: -
d_call: -
j_call: TRBJ1-5
v_call: TRBV6-5

cdr3_nt: TGCGCCAGCAGTCCCGAGGCAGGGGGTTTGAACACTGAAGCTTTCTTT
cdr3_aa: CASSPEAGGLNTEAFF
clone_size: few
d_call: TRBD1
j_call: TRBJ1-1
v_call: TRBV4-1